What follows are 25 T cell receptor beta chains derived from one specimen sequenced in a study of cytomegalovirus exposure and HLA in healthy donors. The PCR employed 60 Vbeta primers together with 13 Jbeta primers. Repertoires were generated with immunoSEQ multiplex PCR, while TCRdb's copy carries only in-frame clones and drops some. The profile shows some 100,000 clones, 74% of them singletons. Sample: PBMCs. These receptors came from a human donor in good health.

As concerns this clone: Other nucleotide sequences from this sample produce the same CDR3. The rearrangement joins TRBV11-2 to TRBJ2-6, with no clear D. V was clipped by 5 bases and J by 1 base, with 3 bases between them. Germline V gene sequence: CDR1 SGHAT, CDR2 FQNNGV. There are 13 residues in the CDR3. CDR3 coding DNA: TGTGCCAGCAGCCCGTCTGGGGCCAACGTCCTGACTTTC. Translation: CASSPSGANVLTF.

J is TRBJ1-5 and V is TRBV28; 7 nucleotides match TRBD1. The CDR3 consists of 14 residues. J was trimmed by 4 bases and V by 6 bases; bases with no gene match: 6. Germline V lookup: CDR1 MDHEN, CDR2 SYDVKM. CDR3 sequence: CASSPNRGNQPQHF. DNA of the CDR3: TGTGCCAGCAGCCCAAACAGGGGAAATCAGCCCCAGCATTTT. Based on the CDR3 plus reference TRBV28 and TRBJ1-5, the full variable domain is DVKVTQSSRYLVKRTGEKVFLECVQDMDHENMFWYRQDPGLGLRLIYFSYDVKMKEKGDIPEGYSVSREKKERFSLILESASTNQTSMYLCASSPNRGNQPQHFGDGTRLSIL.

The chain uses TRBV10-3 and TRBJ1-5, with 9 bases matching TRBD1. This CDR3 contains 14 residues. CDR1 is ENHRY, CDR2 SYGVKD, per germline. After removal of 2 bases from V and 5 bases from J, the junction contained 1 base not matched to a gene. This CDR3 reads CAISEGTGHQPQHF. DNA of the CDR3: TGTGCCATCAGTGAGGGGACAGGGCATCAGCCCCAGCATTTT.

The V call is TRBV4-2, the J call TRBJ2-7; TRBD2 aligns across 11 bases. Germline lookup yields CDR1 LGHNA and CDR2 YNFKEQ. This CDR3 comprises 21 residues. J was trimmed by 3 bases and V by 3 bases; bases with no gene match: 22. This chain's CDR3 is CASSQVGASGGTNPTYYEQYF. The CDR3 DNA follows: TGTGCCAGCAGCCAGGTGGGGGCTAGCGGGGGGACAAACCCAACGTACTACGAGCAGTACTTC.

In nucleotides, the CDR3 is TGTGCCAGCAGTCCACGACTAGCGGGAGGGCTCGGAGAGCAGTTCTTC. Translation gives CASSPRLAGGLGEQFF. The chain couples TRBV5-4 to TRBJ2-1, with 14 bases that match TRBD2. Germline-derived CDR1 and CDR2 are SGHNT and YYREEE (reference sequence). CDR3 length: 16 residues. The J segment lost 10 bases and the V segment lost 5 bases, leaving 11 bases of the junction unmatched.

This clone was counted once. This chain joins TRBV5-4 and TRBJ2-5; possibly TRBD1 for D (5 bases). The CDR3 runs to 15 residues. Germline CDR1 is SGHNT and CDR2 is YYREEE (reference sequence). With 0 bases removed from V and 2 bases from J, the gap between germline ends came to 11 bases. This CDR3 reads CASSLAWGPQETQYF. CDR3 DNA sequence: TGTGCCAGCAGCTTGGCATGGGGCCCGCAAGAGACCCAGTACTTC.

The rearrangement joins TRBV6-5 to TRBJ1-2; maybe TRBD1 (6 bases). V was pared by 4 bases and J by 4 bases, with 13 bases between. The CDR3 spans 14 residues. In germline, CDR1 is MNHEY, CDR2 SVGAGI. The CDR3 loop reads CASSFRTDSYGYTF. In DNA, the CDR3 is TGTGCCAGCAGTTTCCGGACAGATAGCTATGGCTACACCTTC.

The CDR3 loop reads CASDRTYSNQPQHF. The CDR3 DNA reads TGTGCCAGCGACAGGACTTATAGCAATCAGCCCCAGCATTTT. This sequence joins TRBV27 and TRBJ1-5, with a possible D match to TRBD1 (6 bases). Trimming cost V 8 bases and J 0 bases, with 11 bases left between them. Germline assignment: CDR1 MNHEY and CDR2 SMNVEV (reference sequence). The CDR3 has 14 amino acids.

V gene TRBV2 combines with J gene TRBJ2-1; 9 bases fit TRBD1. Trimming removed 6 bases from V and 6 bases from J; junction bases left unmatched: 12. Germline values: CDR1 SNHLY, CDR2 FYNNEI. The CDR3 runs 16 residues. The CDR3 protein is CASRLTGGNSVNEQFF. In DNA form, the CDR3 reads TGTGCCAGCAGATTGACAGGGGGTAACTCCGTCAATGAGCAGTTCTTC.

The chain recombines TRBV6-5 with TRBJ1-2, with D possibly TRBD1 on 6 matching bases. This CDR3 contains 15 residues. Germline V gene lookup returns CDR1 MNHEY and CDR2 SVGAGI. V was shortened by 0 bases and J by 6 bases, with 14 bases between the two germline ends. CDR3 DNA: TGTGCCAGCAGTTACTCTAACAGGGCTTCGCATGGCTACACCTTC. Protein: CASSYSNRASHGYTF.

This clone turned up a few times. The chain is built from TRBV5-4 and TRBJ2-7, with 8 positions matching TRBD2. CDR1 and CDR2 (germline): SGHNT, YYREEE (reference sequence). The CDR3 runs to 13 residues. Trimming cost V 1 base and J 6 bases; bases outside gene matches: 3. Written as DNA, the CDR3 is TGTGCCAGCAGCTTGCGACTAGCGAGCGAGCAGTACTTC. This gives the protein CASSLRLASEQYF.

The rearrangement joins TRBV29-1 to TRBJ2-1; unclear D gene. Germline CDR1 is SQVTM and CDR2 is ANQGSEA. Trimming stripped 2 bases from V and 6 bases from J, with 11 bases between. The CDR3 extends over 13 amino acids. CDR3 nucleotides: TGCAGCGTTGAATCTGTGGCCAGCAATGAGCAGTTCTTC. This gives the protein CSVESVASNEQFF.

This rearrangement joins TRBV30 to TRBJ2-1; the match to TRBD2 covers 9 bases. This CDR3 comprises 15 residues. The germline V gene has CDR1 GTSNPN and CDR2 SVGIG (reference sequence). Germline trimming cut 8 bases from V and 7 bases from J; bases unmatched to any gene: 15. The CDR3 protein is CALSGAGGPGNEQFF. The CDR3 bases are TGTGCCCTCTCAGGGGCGGGAGGGCCGGGGAATGAGCAGTTCTTC.

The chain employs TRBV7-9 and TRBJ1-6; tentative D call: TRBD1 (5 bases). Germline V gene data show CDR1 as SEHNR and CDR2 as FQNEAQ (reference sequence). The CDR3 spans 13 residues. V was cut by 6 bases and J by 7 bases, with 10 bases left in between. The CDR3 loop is CASRATVNSPLHF. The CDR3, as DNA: TGTGCCAGCAGAGCGACAGTAAATTCACCCCTCCACTTT.

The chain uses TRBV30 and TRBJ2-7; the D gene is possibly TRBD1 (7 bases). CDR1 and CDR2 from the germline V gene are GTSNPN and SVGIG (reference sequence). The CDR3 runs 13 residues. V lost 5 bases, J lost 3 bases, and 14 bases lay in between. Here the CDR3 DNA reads TGTGCCTGGGGCGGGGACAGTGACTACGAGCAGTACTTC. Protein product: CAWGGDSDYEQYF.

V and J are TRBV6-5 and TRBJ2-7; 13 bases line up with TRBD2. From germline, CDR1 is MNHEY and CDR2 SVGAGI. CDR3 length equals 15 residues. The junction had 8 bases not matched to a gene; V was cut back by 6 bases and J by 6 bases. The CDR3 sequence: CASRSPGLAGPEQYF. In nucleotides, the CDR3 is TGTGCCAGCAGATCTCCGGGACTAGCGGGACCCGAGCAGTACTTC.

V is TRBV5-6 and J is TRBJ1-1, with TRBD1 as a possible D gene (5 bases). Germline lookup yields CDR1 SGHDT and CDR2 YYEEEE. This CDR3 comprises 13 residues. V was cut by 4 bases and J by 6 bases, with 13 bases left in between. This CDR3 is CASSPGGVPEAFF. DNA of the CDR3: TGTGCCAGCAGCCCGGGAGGGGTCCCTGAAGCTTTCTTT. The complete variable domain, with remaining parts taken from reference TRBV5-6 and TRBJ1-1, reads DAGVTQSPTHLIKTRGQQVTLRCSPKSGHDTVSWYQQALGQGPQFIFQYYEEEERQRGNFPDRFSGHQFPNYSSELNVNALLLGDSALYLCASSPGGVPEAFFGQGTRLTVV.

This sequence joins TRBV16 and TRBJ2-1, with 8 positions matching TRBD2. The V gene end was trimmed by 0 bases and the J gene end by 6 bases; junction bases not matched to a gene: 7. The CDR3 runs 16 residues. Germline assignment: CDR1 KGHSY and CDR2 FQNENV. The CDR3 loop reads CASSQSSGRWGNEQFF. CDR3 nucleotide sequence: TGTGCCAGCAGCCAATCGAGCGGGAGATGGGGCAATGAGCAGTTCTTC.

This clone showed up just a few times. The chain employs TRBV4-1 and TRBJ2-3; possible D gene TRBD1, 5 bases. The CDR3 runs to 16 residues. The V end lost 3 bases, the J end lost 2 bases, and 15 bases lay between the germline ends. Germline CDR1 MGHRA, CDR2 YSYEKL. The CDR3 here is CASSQRQNLLTDTQYF. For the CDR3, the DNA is TGCGCCAGCAGCCAGCGACAGAATCTCCTCACAGATACGCAGTATTTT.

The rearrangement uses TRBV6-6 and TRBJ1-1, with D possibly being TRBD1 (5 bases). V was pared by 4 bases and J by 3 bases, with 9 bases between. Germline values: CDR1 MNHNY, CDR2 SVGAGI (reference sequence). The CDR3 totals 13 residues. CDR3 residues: CASSLGEDTEAFF. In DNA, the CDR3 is TGTGCCAGCAGTTTGGGGGAGGACACTGAAGCTTTCTTT.

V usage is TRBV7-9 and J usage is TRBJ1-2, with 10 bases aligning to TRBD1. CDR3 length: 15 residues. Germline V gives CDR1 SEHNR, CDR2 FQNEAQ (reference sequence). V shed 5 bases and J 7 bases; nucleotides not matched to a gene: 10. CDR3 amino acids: CASSPDRGRRGGYTF. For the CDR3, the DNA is TGTGCCAGCAGCCCCGACAGGGGGCGCCGTGGTGGCTACACCTTC.

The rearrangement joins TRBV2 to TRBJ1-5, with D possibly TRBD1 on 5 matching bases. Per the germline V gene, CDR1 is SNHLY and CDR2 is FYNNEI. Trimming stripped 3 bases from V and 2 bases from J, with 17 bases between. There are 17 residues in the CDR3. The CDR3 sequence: CASSDYLGGGGNQPQHF. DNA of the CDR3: TGTGCCAGCAGTGACTACCTGGGGGGGGGAGGCAATCAGCCCCAGCATTTT.

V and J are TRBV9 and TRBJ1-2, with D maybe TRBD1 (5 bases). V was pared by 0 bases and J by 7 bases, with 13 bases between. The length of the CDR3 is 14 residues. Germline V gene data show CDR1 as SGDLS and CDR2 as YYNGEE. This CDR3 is CASSVAPGMGGYTF. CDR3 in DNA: TGTGCCAGCAGCGTAGCCCCAGGGATGGGTGGCTACACCTTC.

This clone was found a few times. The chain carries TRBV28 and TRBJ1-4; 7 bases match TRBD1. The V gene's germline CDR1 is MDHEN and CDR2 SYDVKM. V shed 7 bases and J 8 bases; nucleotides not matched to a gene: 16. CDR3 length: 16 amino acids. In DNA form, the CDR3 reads TGTGCCAGCACCAACAACAGGGGAGGCAGAGGGGAAAAACTGTTTTTT. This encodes CASTNNRGGRGEKLFF.

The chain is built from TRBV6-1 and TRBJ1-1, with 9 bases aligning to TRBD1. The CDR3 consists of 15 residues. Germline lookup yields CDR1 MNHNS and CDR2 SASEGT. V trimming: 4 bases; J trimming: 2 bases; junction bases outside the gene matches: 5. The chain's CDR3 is CASSAGQGLNTEAFF. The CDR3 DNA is TGTGCCAGCAGTGCCGGACAGGGGCTTAACACTGAAGCTTTCTTT.